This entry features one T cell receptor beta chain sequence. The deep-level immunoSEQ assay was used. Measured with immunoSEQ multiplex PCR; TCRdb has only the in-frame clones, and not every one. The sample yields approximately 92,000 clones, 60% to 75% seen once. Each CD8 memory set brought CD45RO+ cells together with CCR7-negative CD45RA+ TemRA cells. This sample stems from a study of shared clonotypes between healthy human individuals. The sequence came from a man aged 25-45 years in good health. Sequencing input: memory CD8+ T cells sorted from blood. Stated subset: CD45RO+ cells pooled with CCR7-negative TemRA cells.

CDR3 sequence (DNA): TGCGCCAGCAGTAGCGAGACAGATTCCTACGAGCAGTACTTC. It is translated as CASSSETDSYEQYF. V gene TRBV5-1 combines with J gene TRBJ2-7, with D perhaps assigned TRBD1 or TRBD2 (5 bases each). Trimming stripped 5 bases from V and 1 base from J, with 13 bases between. The germline V gene encodes CDR1 SGHRS and CDR2 YFSETQ. This CDR3 has 14 amino acids.